The entry that follows covers one T cell receptor beta chain sequence. This specimen includes other DNA sequences encoding the same CDR3. The sample comes from a study of shared clonotypes between healthy human individuals. The CDR3 runs to 13 residues. Germline V lookup: CDR1 KGHSH, CDR2 LQKENI. V was shortened by 6 bases and J by 1 base, with 9 bases between the two germline ends. Here immunoSEQ multiplex PCR was the method, and the copy in TCRdb shows in-frame clones only, minus some. The sample contains some 1 million clones, about three quarters of which appear only once. The TCR sequence derives from a man younger than 35 in good health. V gene TRBV18 combines with J gene TRBJ1-1; D unresolved. The source material was memory CD4+ T cells sorted from blood. Subset denoted: CD45RA-negative fraction. CDR3 sequence: CASSSGRNTEAFF. In DNA form, the CDR3 reads TGTGCCAGCTCCTCAGGAAGGAACACTGAAGCTTTCTTT.